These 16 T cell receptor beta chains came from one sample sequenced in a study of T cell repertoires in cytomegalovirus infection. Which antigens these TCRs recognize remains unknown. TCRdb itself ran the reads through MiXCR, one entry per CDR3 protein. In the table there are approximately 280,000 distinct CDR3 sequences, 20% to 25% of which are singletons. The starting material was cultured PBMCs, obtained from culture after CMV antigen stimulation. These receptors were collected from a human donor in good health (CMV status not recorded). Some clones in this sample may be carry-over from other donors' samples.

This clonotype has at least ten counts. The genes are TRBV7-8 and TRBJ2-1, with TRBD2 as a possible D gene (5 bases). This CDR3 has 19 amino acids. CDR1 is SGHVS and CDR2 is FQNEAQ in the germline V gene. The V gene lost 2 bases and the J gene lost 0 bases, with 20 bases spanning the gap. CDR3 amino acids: CASSLNIKRETSSYNEQFF. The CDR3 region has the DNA TGTGCCAGCAGCTTAAACATAAAGAGGGAGACGAGCTCCTACAATGAGCAGTTCTTC. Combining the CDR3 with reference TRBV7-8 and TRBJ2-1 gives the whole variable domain GAGVSQSPRYKVAKRGQDVALRCDPISGHVSLFWYQQALGQGPEFLTYFQNEAQLDKSGLPSDRFFAERPEGSVSTLKIQRTQQEDSAVYLCASSLNIKRETSSYNEQFFGPGTRLTVL.

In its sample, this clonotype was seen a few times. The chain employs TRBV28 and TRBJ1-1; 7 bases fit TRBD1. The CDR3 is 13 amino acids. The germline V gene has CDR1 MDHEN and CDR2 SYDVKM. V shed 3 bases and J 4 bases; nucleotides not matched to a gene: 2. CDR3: CASSLRGLTEAFF. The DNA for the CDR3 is TGTGCCAGCAGTTTGAGGGGGCTCACTGAAGCTTTCTTT.

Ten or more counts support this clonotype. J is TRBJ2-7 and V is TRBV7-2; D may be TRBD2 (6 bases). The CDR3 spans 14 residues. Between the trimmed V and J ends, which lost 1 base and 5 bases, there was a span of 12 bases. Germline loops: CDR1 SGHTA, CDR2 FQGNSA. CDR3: CASSLGRDSNEQYV. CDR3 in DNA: TGTGCCAGCAGCTTAGGGAGGGACTCGAACGAGCAGTACGTC.

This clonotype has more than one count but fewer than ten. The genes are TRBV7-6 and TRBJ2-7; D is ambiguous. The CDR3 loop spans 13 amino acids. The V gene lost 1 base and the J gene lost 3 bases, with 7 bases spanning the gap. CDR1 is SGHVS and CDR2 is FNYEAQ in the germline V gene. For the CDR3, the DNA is TGTGCCAGCAGCTTAGGGGCAGACTACGAGCAGTACGTC. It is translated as CASSLGADYEQYV.

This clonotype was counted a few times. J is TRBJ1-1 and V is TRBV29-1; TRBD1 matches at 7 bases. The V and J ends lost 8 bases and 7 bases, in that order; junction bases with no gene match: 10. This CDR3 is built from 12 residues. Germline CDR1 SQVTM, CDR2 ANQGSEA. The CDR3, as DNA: TGCAGCTCAGCGACAGGGATCAATGAAGCTTTCTTT. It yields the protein CSSATGINEAFF.

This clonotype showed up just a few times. CDR3 sequence reads: CASSFIPPGGYNEQFF. The CDR3 region has the DNA TGTGCCAGCAGTTTTATCCCCCCGGGAGGCTACAATGAGCAGTTCTTC. The V call is TRBV28, the J call TRBJ2-1, with TRBD2 matching over 7 bases. Germline V lookup: CDR1 MDHEN, CDR2 SYDVKM. Unmatched junction bases numbered 8, after V lost 3 bases and J lost 3 bases. The CDR3 has 16 residues.

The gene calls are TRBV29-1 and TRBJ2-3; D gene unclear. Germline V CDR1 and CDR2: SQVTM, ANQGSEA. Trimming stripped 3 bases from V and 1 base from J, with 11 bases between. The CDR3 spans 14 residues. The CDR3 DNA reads TGCAGCGTTGATTTACGGGTGGGCACAGATACGCAGTATTTT. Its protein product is CSVDLRVGTDTQYF.

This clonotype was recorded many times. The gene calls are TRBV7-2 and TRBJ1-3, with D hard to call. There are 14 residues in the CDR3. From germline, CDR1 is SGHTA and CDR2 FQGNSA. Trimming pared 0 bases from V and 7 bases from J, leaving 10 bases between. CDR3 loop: CASSLAAASNTIYF. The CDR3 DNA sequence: TGTGCCAGCAGCTTAGCGGCCGCCAGTAACACCATATATTTT.

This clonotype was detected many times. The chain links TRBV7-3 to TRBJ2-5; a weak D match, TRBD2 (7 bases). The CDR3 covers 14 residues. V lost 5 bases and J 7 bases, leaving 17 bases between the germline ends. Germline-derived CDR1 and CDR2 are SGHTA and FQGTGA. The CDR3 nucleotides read TGTGCCAGCAGCCCGACTGGGGGGGCCGGGACCCAGTACTTC. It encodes CASSPTGGAGTQYF.

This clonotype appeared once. CDR3 nucleotides: TGTGCCTGGGGACAGGGCGAAGCGACCCAGTACTTC. It yields the protein CAWGQGEATQYF. This chain links TRBV30 with TRBJ2-5; 8 bases line up with TRBD1. Looked up from germline, CDR1 is GTSNPN and CDR2 is SVGIG (reference sequence). The CDR3 extends over 12 amino acids. V lost 5 bases, J lost 7 bases, and 6 bases stayed unmatched.

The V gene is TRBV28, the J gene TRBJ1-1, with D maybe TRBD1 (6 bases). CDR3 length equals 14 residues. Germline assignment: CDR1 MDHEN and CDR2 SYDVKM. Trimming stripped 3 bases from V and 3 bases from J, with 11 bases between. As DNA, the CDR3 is TGTGCCAGCAGTTTGACCCGGACAGACACTGAAGCTTTCTTT. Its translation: CASSLTRTDTEAFF.

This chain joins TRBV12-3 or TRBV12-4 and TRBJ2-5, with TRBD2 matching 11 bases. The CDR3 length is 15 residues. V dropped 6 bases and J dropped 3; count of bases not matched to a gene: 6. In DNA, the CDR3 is TGTGCCAGCAGCCTATTGACTAGCGGGAAAGAGACCCAGTACTTC. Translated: CASSLLTSGKETQYF.

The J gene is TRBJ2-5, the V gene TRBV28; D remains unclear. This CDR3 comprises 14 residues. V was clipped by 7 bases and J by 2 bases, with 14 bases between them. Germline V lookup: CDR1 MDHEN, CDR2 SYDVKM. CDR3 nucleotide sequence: TGTGCCAGCAACAACCCGGGTCGTCAAGAGACCCAGTACTTC. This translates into CASNNPGRQETQYF.

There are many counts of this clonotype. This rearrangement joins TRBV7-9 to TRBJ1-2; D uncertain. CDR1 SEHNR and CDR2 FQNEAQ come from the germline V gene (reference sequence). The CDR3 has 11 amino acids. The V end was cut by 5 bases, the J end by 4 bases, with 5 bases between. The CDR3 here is CASSPGYGYTF. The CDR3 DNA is TGTGCCAGCAGCCCGGGCTATGGCTACACCTTC.

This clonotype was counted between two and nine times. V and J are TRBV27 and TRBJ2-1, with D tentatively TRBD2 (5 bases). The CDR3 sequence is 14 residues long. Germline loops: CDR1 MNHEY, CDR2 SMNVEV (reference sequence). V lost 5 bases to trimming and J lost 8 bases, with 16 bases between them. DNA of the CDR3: TGTGCCAGCAGTGTCTTGGACTCTTTCCATGAGCAGTTCTTC. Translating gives CASSVLDSFHEQFF.

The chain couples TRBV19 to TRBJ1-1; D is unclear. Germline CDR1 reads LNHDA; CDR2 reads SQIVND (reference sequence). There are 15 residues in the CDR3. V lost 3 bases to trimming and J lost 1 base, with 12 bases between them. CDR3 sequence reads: CASSIVGSPNTEAFF. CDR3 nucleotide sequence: TGTGCCAGTAGTATCGTCGGCAGTCCGAACACTGAAGCTTTCTTT.